This T cell receptor (beta chain) derives from a study of blood T cell repertoires in COVID-19. For the study at large: Whether acute or convalescent, the COVID-19 samples came from the United States, Italy and Spain. In each case, the material was cDNA or gDNA derived from T cells, B-cell-depleted T cells, or PBMCs.

The CDR3 sequence is 11 residues long. Germline loops: CDR1 LNHDA, CDR2 SQIVND (reference sequence). V shed 0 bases and J shed 8 bases, with 2 bases lying between them. The Seattle patients, enrolled during active infection, were followed longitudinally. Original processing methods: From reference gene primer amplification, estimates of nucleated cell counts were derived. The protocol was immunoSEQ multiplex PCR, while the TCRdb copy is restricted to in-frame clones and leaves out a portion. V, J and clone size derive from that table, while D and trimming were established from the DNA sequence. The table records 130,000 or so clones, roughly 90% of them present only once.

This chain connects TRBV19 to TRBJ2-1; D is unresolved. The sample comprised peripheral blood. The receptor was isolated from a human donor with COVID-19, enrolled during active disease. The donor label of this sample is uncertain. This CDR3 is CASSIDDEQFF. CDR3 nucleotides: TGTGCCAGTAGTATAGACGATGAGCAGTTCTTC.